This T cell receptor (beta chain) was captured in a study of cytotoxic CD8 clonotypes in ibrutinib-treated CLL. Broader study findings: Clonality (at baseline) was higher than in age-matched healthy donors and tracked circulating CD8+ T-cell counts. Before falling back toward baseline at progression, clonality had risen at the time of ibrutinib response. The study sampled sustained-remission and progressing patients at different times.

Concerning this clone: What it binds is unknown.

With 3 bases clipped from V and 3 bases from J, the junction kept 6 bases outside the gene matches. The CDR3 runs 14 residues. Germline loops: CDR1 SQVTM, CDR2 ANQGSEA. PBMCs that had been cryopreserved were the source of about 2 micrograms of genomic DNA for TCR beta libraries. Libraries were prepared by immunoSEQ multiplex PCR; TCRdb keeps only in-frame clonotypes and omits some of them. The sample gives approximately 330,000 clones, about 77% of which show up once; approximately 7% is in the top ten. The rearrangement uses TRBV29-1 and TRBJ2-3, with TRBD1 matching 7 bases. Sample: PBMCs, taken before ibrutinib treatment. The sequence derives from a human donor with chronic lymphocytic leukemia. For the CDR3, the DNA is TGCAGCGTTGATAGGGCAGGGGGAACAGATACGCAGTATTTT. Residues: CSVDRAGGTDTQYF.